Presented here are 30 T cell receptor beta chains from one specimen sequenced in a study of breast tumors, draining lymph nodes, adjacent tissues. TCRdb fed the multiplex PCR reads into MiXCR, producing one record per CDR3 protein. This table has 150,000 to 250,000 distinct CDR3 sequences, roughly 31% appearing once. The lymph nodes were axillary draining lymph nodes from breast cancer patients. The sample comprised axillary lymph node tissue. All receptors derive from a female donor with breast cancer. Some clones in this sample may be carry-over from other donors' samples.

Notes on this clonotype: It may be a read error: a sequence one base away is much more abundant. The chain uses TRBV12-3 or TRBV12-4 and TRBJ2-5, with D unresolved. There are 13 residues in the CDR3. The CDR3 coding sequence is TGTGCCAGCAGTTTACATTTCCAAGGGACCCAGTACTTC. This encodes CASSLHFQGTQYF.

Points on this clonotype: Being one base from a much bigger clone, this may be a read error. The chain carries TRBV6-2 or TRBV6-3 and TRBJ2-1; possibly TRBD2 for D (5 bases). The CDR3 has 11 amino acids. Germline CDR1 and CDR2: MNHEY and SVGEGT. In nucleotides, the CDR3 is TGTGTCAGCGCTAAACTAGGACAGCAGTTCTTC. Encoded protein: CVSAKLGQQFF.

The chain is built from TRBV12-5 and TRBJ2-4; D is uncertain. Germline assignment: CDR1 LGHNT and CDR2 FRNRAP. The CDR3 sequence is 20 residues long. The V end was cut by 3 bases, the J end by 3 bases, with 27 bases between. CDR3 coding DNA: TGTGCTAGTGGTTTCAACGCCACTGCGGCCACAAAAAACCACAAAAACATTCAGTACTTC. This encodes CASGFNATAATKNHKNIQYF.

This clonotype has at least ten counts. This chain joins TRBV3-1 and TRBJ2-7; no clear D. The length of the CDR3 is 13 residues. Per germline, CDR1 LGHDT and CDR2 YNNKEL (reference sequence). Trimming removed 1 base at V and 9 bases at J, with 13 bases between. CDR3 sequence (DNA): TGTGCCAGCAGCCAAGGGAACCTTTTGGGGCAGTACTTC. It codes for CASSQGNLLGQYF.

Here the CDR3 DNA reads TGTGCCAGCAGCCGCCAGCGGGAGGGCTACAATGAGCAGTACTTC. Its translation: CASSRQREGYNEQYF. The chain has TRBV3-1 and TRBJ2-1; the match to TRBD2 covers 10 bases. The J call is in doubt because the DNA end fits TRBJ2-7 better. The germline V gene encodes CDR1 LGHDT and CDR2 YNNKEL (reference sequence). The CDR3 spans 15 residues.

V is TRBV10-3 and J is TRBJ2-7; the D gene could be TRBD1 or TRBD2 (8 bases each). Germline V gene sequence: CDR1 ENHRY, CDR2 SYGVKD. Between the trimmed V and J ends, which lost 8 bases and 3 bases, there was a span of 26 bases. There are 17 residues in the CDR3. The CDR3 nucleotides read TGTGCCATCTCCGGGGGGGGAGGACAGGGTCGATTCTACGAGCAGTACTTC. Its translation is CAISGGGGQGRFYEQYF.

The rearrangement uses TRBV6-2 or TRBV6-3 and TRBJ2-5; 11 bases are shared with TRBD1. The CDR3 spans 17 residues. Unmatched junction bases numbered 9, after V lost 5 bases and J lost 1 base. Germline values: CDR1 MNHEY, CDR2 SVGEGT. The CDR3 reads CASSHWAGTGGQETQYF. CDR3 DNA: TGTGCCAGCAGTCACTGGGCCGGGACAGGGGGCCAAGAGACCCAGTACTTC.

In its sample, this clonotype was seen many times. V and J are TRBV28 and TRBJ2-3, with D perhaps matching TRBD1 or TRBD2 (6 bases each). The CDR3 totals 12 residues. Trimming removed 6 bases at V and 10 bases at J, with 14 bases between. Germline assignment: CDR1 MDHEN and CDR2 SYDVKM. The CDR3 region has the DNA TGTGCCAGCAGCCGGTCAGGGGAGGCGCAGTATTTT. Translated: CASSRSGEAQYF. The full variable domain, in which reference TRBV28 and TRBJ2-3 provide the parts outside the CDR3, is DVKVTQSSRYLVKRTGEKVFLECVQDMDHENMFWYRQDPGLGLRLIYFSYDVKMKEKGDIPEGYSVSREKKERFSLILESASTNQTSMYLCASSRSGEAQYFGPGTRLTVL.

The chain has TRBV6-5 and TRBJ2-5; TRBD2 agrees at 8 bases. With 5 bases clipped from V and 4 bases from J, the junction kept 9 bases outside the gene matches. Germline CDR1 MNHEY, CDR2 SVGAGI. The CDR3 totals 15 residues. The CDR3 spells CASSHPSGGGETQYF. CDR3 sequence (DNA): TGTGCCAGCAGTCACCCGAGCGGGGGAGGAGAGACCCAGTACTTC.

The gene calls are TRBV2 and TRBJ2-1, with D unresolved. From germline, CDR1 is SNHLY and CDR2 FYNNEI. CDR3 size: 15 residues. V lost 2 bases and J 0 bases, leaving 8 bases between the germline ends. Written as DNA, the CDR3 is TGTGCCAGCAGTGAAACCAAGAGCTCCTACAATGAGCAGTTCTTC. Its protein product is CASSETKSSYNEQFF. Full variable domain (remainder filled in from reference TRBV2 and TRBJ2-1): EPEVTQTPSHQVTQMGQEVILRCVPISNHLYFYWYRQILGQKVEFLVSFYNNEISEKSEIFDDQFSVERPDGSNFTLKIRSTKLEDSAMYFCASSETKSSYNEQFFGPGTRLTVL.

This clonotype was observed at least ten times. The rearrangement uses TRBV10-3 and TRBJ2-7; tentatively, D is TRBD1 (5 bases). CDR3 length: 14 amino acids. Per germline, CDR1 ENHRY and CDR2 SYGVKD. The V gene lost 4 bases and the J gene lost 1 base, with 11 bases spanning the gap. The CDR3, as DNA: TGTGCCATCAGTGGACAGTTTGAGTCCTACGAGCAGTACTTC. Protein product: CAISGQFESYEQYF.

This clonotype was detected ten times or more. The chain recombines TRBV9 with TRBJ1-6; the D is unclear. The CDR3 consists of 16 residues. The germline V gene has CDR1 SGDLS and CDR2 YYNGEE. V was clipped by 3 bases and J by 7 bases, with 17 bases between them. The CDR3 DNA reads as TGTGCCAGCAGCGCGCCTTCCGGGGTCGGGAATTCACCCCTCCACTTT. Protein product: CASSAPSGVGNSPLHF.

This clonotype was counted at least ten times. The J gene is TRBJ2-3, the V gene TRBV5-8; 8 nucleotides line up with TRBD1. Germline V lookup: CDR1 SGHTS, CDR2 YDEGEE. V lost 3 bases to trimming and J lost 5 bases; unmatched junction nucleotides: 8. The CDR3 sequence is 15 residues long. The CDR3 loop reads CASSSRQGARDTQYF. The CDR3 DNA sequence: TGTGCCAGCAGCTCCCGGCAGGGGGCTAGAGATACGCAGTATTTT.

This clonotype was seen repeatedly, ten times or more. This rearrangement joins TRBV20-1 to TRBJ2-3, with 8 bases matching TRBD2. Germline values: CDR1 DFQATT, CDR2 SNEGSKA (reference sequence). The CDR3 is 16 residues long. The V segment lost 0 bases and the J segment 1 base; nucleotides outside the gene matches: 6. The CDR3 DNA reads TGCAGTGCTAGAGATCTGAGGCGGGAGGGCACAGATACGCAGTATTTT. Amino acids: CSARDLRREGTDTQYF.

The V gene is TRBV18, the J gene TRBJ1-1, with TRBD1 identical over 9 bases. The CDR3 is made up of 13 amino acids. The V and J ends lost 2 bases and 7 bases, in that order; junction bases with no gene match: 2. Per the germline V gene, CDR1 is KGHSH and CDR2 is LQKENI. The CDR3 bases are TGTGCCAGCTCACCAGCGGACAGGGGTGAAGCTTTCTTT. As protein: CASSPADRGEAFF.

The CDR3 loop reads CASSPGTSVGDTQYF. DNA for the CDR3: TGTGCCAGCAGCCCCGGGACTAGCGTGGGAGATACGCAGTATTTT. The rearrangement uses TRBV5-5 and TRBJ2-3; 10 nucleotides line up with TRBD2. Germline values: CDR1 SGHKS, CDR2 YYEKEE (reference sequence). The CDR3 has 15 amino acids. With 4 bases clipped from V and 5 bases from J, the junction kept 7 bases outside the gene matches.

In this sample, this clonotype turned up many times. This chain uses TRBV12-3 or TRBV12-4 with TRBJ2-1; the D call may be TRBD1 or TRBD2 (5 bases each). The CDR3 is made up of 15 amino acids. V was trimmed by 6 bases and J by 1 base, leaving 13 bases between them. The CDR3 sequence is CASRPWGRSYNEQFF. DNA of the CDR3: TGTGCCAGCAGACCTTGGGGGAGATCCTACAATGAGCAGTTCTTC.

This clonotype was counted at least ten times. CDR3 sequence reads: CASSYAGAVYEQYF. The CDR3 DNA sequence: TGTGCCAGCAGTTACGCAGGGGCGGTCTACGAGCAGTACTTC. This chain links TRBV6-6 with TRBJ2-7; possible D gene TRBD1, 6 bases. The germline gives CDR1 MNHNY, CDR2 SVGAGI (reference sequence). Trimming took 2 bases from V and 3 from J, leaving 11 bases between them. CDR3 length: 14 residues.

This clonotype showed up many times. The CDR3 loop is CASSIRQGWSYGYTF. The CDR3 DNA is TGTGCCAGCAGCATAAGACAGGGGTGGTCCTATGGCTACACCTTC. This rearrangement joins TRBV7-8 to TRBJ1-2; 8 bases map to TRBD1. CDR1 is SGHVS, CDR2 FQNEAQ, per germline. The CDR3 runs 15 residues. The junction had 9 bases not matched to a gene; V was cut back by 5 bases and J by 4 bases.

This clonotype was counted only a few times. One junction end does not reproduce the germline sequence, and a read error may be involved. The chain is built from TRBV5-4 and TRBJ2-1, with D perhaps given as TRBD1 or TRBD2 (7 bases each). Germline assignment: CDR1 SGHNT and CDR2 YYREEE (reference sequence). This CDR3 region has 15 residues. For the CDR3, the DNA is TGTGCCAGCAAGCCAGGGGGGGTATCCTACAATGAGCAGCCCTTC. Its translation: CASKPGGVSYNEQPF.

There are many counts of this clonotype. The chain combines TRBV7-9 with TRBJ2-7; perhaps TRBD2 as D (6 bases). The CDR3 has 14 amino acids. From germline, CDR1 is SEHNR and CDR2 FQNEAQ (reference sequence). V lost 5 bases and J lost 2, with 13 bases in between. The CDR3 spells CASSPRLETYEQYF. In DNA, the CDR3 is TGTGCCAGCAGCCCAAGACTAGAAACCTACGAGCAGTACTTC.

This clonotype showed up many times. The DNA of the CDR3 is TGTGCCAGCTCACCCCTAAGCTCCTACGAGCAGTACTTC. Protein sequence: CASSPLSSYEQYF. This chain joins TRBV18 and TRBJ2-7; D remains ambiguous. V was trimmed by 3 bases and J by 0 bases, leaving 6 bases between them. The germline V gene encodes CDR1 KGHSH and CDR2 LQKENI. This CDR3 is 13 amino acids long. The full variable domain, with the rest looked up from reference TRBV18 and TRBJ2-7, is NAGVMQNPRHLVRRRGQEARLRCSPMKGHSHVYWYRQLPEEGLKFMVYLQKENIIDESGMPKERFSAEFPKEGPSILRIQQVVRGDSAAYFCASSPLSSYEQYFGPGTRLTVT.

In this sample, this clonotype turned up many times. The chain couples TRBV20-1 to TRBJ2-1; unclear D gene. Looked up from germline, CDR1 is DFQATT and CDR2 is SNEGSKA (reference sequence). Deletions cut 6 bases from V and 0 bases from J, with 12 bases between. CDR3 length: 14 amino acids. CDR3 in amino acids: CSAPPRTSYNEQFF. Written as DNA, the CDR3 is TGCAGTGCCCCTCCTCGCACCTCCTACAATGAGCAGTTCTTC.

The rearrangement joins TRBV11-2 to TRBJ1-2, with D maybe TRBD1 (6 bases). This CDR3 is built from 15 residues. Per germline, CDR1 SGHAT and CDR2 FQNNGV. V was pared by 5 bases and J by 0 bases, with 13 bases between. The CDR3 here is CASSPGGGPNYGYTF. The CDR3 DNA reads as TGTGCCAGCAGCCCTGGCGGGGGGCCTAACTATGGCTACACCTTC.

In DNA, the CDR3 is TGTGCCAGCAGTCTTCCTCGAGGGGTAGGTACGGCCTACAATGAGCAGTTCTTC. This gives the protein CASSLPRGVGTAYNEQFF. This chain joins TRBV6-6 and TRBJ2-1, with D possibly being TRBD1 or TRBD2 (5 bases each). The V end was cut by 5 bases, the J end by 2 bases, with 22 bases between. CDR1 MNHNY and CDR2 SVGAGI come from the germline V gene (reference sequence). CDR3 size: 18 residues.

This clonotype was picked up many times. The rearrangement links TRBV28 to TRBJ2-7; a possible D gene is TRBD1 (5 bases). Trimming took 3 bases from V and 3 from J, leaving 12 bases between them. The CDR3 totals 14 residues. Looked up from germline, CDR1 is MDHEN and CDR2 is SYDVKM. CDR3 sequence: CASSLGQRHYEQYF. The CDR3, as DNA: TGTGCCAGCAGTTTGGGGCAGCGACACTACGAGCAGTACTTC.

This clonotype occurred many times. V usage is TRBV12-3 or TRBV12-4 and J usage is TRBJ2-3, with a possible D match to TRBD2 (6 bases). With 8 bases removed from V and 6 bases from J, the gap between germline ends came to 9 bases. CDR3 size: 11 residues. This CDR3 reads CASHSGDTQYF. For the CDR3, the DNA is TGTGCCAGCCACAGCGGGGATACGCAGTATTTT.

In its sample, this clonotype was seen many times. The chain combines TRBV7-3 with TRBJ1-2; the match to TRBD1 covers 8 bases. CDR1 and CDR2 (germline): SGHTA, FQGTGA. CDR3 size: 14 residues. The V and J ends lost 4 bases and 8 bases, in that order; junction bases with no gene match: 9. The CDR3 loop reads CASSSRQGYYGYTF. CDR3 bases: TGTGCCAGCAGCTCGCGACAGGGGTATTACGGCTACACCTTC.

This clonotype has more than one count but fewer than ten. CDR3 amino acids: CASSLQGGTTGELFF. The CDR3 nucleotides are TGTGCCAGCAGCTTACAGGGAGGAACCACCGGGGAGCTGTTTTTT. This rearrangement joins TRBV11-2 to TRBJ2-2; D perhaps matches TRBD2 (6 bases). The CDR3 covers 15 residues. Germline V gene lookup returns CDR1 SGHAT and CDR2 FQNNGV. The V gene lost 2 bases and the J gene lost 4 bases, with 11 bases spanning the gap.

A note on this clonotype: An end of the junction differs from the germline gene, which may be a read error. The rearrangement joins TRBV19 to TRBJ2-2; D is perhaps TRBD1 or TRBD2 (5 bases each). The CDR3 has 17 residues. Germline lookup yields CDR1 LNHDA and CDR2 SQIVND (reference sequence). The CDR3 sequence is CASSMKGSRVGTGELSF. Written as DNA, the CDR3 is TGTGCCAGTAGTATGAAGGGGTCCCGAGTAGGCACCGGGGAGCTGTCTTTT.